The 17 T cell receptor beta chains in this list originate from one sample, sequenced in a study of shared clonotypes between healthy human individuals. Profiled with immunoSEQ multiplex PCR; TCRdb holds only in-frame clones, not every one. The data show 2 million to 2.5 million clones, with about 90% seen just once and 0.37% held by the top ten. Sequencing was carried out using naive CD4+ T cells from PBMCs. Subset denoted: CD45RA+ positively selected. These receptors came from a man aged 18 to 30 in good health. Some clones in this sample may be carry-over from other donors' samples.

This chain connects TRBV27 to TRBJ2-5; 9 bases match TRBD1. The CDR3 runs 14 residues. With 6 bases clipped from V and 11 bases from J, the junction kept 13 bases outside the gene matches. The germline gives CDR1 MNHEY, CDR2 SMNVEV (reference sequence). Written as DNA, the CDR3 is TGTGCCAGCAGCCCGGGACAGGGAGTCGGAGAGCAGTACTTC. Its protein product is CASSPGQGVGEQYF.

V usage is TRBV4-2 and J usage is TRBJ1-2, with D perhaps TRBD1 (6 bases). Trimming pared 2 bases from V and 6 bases from J, leaving 19 bases between. This CDR3 comprises 16 residues. Germline V gives CDR1 LGHNA, CDR2 YNFKEQ. The CDR3 nucleotides read TGTGCCAGCAGCCAACCTACAGGGTCACAGCTCAATGGCTACACCTTC. This gives the protein CASSQPTGSQLNGYTF.

V and J are TRBV7-3 and TRBJ2-1, with 13 bases identical to TRBD2. The CDR3 spans 15 residues. The V gene's germline CDR1 is SGHTA and CDR2 FQGTGA. With V trimmed by 5 bases and J by 5 bases, 3 bases remained unmatched. The CDR3 loop reads CASSRTSGSHNEQFF. DNA of the CDR3: TGTGCCAGCAGCCGGACTAGCGGGAGCCACAATGAGCAGTTCTTC.

The rearrangement joins TRBV2 to TRBJ2-1; 7 bases are shared with TRBD2. V shed 7 bases, J shed 7 bases, and the junction held 10 bases outside the gene matches. The CDR3 is 14 residues long. Per the germline V gene, CDR1 is SNHLY and CDR2 is FYNNEI. The CDR3 spells CASNGGSRKNEQFF. DNA of the CDR3: TGTGCCAGCAATGGCGGGAGTCGGAAAAATGAGCAGTTCTTC. Supplemented by reference TRBV2 and TRBJ2-1, the full variable domain reads EPEVTQTPSHQVTQMGQEVILRCVPISNHLYFYWYRQILGQKVEFLVSFYNNEISEKSEIFDDQFSVERPDGSNFTLKIRSTKLEDSAMYFCASNGGSRKNEQFFGPGTRLTVL.

The chain employs TRBV10-3 and TRBJ2-2; 8 nucleotides line up with TRBD2. The germline gives CDR1 ENHRY, CDR2 SYGVKD. The CDR3 loop spans 16 amino acids. V shed 5 bases and J 1 base; nucleotides not matched to a gene: 6. CDR3 in DNA: TGTGCCATCAGTCGAGTTGGGACTAGGAACACCGGGGAGCTGTTTTTT. Protein product: CAISRVGTRNTGELFF.

V gene TRBV10-3 combines with J gene TRBJ2-3; D is undetermined. CDR1 and CDR2 from the germline V gene are ENHRY and SYGVKD. Trimming removed 5 bases at V and 6 bases at J, with 6 bases between. This CDR3 has 11 amino acids. The CDR3, as DNA: TGTGCCATCAGTCCCAGGGATACGCAGTATTTT. Protein sequence: CAISPRDTQYF.

The chain carries TRBV19 and TRBJ2-1, with 8 bases matching TRBD1. The germline CDR1 and CDR2 sequences are LNHDA and SQIVND (reference sequence). Losses at the gene ends were 6 bases for V and 5 bases for J; bases not matched to a gene: 6. This CDR3 region has 14 residues. CDR3 nucleotides: TGTGCCAGTAGCCTCAAGACAGGGGACAATGAGCAGTTCTTC. As protein: CASSLKTGDNEQFF.

The chain combines TRBV4-3 with TRBJ2-1; the D is unclear. CDR3 length equals 14 residues. Germline V gene sequence: CDR1 LGHNA, CDR2 YSLEER. V lost 1 base and J 10 bases, leaving 14 bases between the germline ends. This chain's CDR3 is CASSQVTVPKEQFF. In DNA, the CDR3 is TGCGCCAGCAGCCAAGTTACAGTCCCAAAGGAGCAGTTCTTC.

V is TRBV28 and J is TRBJ1-6; D ambiguous. Per germline, CDR1 MDHEN and CDR2 SYDVKM. CDR3 length: 13 amino acids. V lost 1 base, J lost 10 bases, and 8 bases lay in between. The chain's CDR3 is CASSLFGRSPLHF. The DNA of the CDR3 is TGTGCCAGCAGTTTATTTGGGAGGTCACCCCTCCACTTT. Together with reference TRBV28 and TRBJ1-6, the CDR3 gives the full variable domain: DVKVTQSSRYLVKRTGEKVFLECVQDMDHENMFWYRQDPGLGLRLIYFSYDVKMKEKGDIPEGYSVSREKKERFSLILESASTNQTSMYLCASSLFGRSPLHFGNGTRLTVT.

This clone was detected once. The CDR3 DNA follows: TGTGCCAGCAGTGACGCAGTCTCTGGAAACACCATATATTTT. It yields the protein CASSDAVSGNTIYF. This chain connects TRBV25-1 to TRBJ1-3, with D hard to call. CDR3 length equals 14 residues. The ends were cut back, 3 bases at V and 0 bases at J, with 6 bases in the middle. In germline, CDR1 is MGHDK, CDR2 SYGVNS.

The CDR3 bases are TGCGCCAGCAGCCGGGAATGGGTCCCTAGCGGGAGCCTTCACGAGCAGTACTTC. As protein: CASSREWVPSGSLHEQYF. The chain uses TRBV4-1 and TRBJ2-7; TRBD2 matches 10 bases. This CDR3 has 18 residues. V lost 4 bases, J lost 5 bases, and 17 bases stayed unmatched. Germline V gene sequence: CDR1 MGHRA, CDR2 YSYEKL.

Points on this clone: The same CDR3 is also encoded by other DNA sequences in this sample. The rearrangement uses TRBV27 and TRBJ2-7; D is uncertain. CDR1 MNHEY and CDR2 SMNVEV come from the germline V gene (reference sequence). Trimming took 0 bases from V and 2 from J, leaving 8 bases between them. The CDR3 spans 14 residues. The CDR3 sequence is CASSLSRNTYEQYF. The CDR3 DNA is TGTGCCAGCAGTTTATCCCGCAACACCTACGAGCAGTACTTC.

The sample holds a few counts of this clone. The J gene is TRBJ2-7, the V gene TRBV5-4; 12 bases match TRBD1. Trimming took 3 bases from V and 6 from J; bases not matched to a gene: 4. The germline gives CDR1 SGHNT, CDR2 YYREEE (reference sequence). The CDR3 runs 14 residues. The CDR3 DNA follows: TGTGCCAGCAGCTCCGGGACAGGGGGCGGCGAGCAGTACTTC. This sequence encodes CASSSGTGGGEQYF.

This chain joins TRBV11-2 and TRBJ2-3, with a weak D call TRBD1 (6 bases). Germline V gene lookup returns CDR1 SGHAT and CDR2 FQNNGV. V was cut by 1 base and J by 2 bases, with 10 bases left in between. The CDR3 is 15 residues long. The CDR3 DNA is TGTGCCAGCAGCTTAGTAGGACAGTTCACAGATACGCAGTATTTT. Amino acids: CASSLVGQFTDTQYF.

CDR3 in DNA: TGTGCCAGCAGTCGGTTAGAGACCCAGTACTTC. This sequence encodes CASSRLETQYF. The gene calls are TRBV2 and TRBJ2-5; D call uncertain. V was clipped by 5 bases and J by 4 bases, with 5 bases between them. Per germline, CDR1 SNHLY and CDR2 FYNNEI. This CDR3 has 11 amino acids.

The J gene is TRBJ2-7, the V gene TRBV4-1, with 8 bases matching TRBD2. Germline V gene data show CDR1 as MGHRA and CDR2 as YSYEKL. The V and J ends lost 6 bases and 6 bases, in that order; junction bases with no gene match: 10. CDR3 size: 14 residues. CDR3 in amino acids: CASRNPGGPGEQYF. The DNA for the CDR3 is TGCGCCAGCAGGAACCCGGGAGGGCCAGGCGAGCAGTACTTC.

The rearrangement joins TRBV18 to TRBJ1-2; D may be TRBD1 (6 bases). The CDR3 has 16 amino acids. Germline CDR1 KGHSH, CDR2 LQKENI. Trimming took off 4 bases at V and 0 bases at J, with 15 bases between the two ends. The CDR3 here is CASSQAGAGSNYGYTF. CDR3 DNA: TGTGCCAGCTCACAGGCGGGGGCCGGATCTAACTATGGCTACACCTTC.